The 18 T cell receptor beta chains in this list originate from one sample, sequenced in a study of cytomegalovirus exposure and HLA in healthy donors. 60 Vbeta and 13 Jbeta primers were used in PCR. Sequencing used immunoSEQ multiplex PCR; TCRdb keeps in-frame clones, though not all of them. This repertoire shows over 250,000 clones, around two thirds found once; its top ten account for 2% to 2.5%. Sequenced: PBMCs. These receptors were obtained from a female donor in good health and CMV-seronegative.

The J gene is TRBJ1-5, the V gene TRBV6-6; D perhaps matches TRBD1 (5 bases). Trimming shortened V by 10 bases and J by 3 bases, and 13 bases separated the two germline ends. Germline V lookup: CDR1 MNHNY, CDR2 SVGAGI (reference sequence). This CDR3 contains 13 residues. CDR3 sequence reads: CATEDSYNQPQHF. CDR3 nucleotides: TGTGCCACGGAAGACAGTTACAATCAGCCCCAGCATTTT.

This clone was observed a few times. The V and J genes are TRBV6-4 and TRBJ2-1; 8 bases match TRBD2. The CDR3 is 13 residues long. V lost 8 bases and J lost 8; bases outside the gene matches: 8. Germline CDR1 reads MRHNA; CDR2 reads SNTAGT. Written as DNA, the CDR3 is TGTGCCAGCGGCCCGACTAGCGACCATGAGCAGTTCTTC. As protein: CASGPTSDHEQFF.

The CDR3 protein is CASTGGGTGTEAFF. The CDR3 DNA sequence: TGTGCCAGCACCGGTGGAGGAACGGGCACTGAAGCTTTCTTT. The chain employs TRBV7-8 and TRBJ1-1, with D unresolved. V lost 7 bases, J lost 4 bases, and 16 bases lay in between. There are 14 residues in the CDR3. The V gene's germline CDR1 is SGHVS and CDR2 FQNEAQ.

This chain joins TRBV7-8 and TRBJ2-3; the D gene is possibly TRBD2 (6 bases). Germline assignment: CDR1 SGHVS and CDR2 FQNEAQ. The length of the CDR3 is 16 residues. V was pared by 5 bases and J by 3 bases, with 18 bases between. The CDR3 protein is CASSLLGRQKTDTQYF. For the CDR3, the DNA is TGTGCCAGCAGCCTCCTCGGGAGACAGAAAACAGATACGCAGTATTTT. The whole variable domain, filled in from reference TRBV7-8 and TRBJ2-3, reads GAGVSQSPRYKVAKRGQDVALRCDPISGHVSLFWYQQALGQGPEFLTYFQNEAQLDKSGLPSDRFFAERPEGSVSTLKIQRTQQEDSAVYLCASSLLGRQKTDTQYFGPGTRLTVL.

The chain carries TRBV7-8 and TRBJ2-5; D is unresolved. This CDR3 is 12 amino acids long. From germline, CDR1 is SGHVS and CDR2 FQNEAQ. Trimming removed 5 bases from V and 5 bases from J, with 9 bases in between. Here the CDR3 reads CASSPREETQYF. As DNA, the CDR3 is TGTGCCAGCAGCCCCCGTGAGGAGACCCAGTACTTC. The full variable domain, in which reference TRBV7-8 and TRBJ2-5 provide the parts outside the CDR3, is GAGVSQSPRYKVAKRGQDVALRCDPISGHVSLFWYQQALGQGPEFLTYFQNEAQLDKSGLPSDRFFAERPEGSVSTLKIQRTQQEDSAVYLCASSPREETQYFGPGTRLLVL.

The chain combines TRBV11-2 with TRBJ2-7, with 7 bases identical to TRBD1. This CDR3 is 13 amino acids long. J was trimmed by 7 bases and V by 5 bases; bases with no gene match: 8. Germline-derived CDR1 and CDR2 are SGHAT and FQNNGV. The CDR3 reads CASSKSTGQEQYF. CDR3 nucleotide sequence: TGTGCCAGCAGCAAATCGACAGGGCAAGAGCAGTACTTC. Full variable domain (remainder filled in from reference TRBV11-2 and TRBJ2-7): EAGVAQSPRYKIIEKRQSVAFWCNPISGHATLYWYQQILGQGPKLLIQFQNNGVVDDSQLPKDRFSAERLKGVDSTLKIQPAKLEDSAVYLCASSKSTGQEQYFGPGTRLTVT.

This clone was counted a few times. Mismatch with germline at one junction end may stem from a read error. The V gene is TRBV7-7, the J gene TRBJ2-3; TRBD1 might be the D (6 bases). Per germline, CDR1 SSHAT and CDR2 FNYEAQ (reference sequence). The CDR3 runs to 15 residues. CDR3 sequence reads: CASSLLDSSTDTQYF. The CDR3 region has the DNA TGTGCTAGCAGCTTGCTGGACAGTAGCACAGATACGCAGTATTTT.

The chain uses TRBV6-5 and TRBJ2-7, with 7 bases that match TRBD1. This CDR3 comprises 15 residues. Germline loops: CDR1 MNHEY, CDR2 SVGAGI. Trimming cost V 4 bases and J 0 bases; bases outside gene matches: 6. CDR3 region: CASSLYRDSSYEQYF. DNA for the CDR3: TGTGCCAGCAGTTTGTACCGGGACAGCTCCTACGAGCAGTACTTC.

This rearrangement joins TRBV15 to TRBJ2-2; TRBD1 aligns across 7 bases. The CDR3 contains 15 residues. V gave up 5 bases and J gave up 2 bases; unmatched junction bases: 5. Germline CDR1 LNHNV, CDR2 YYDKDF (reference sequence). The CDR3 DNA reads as TGTGCCACCAGCCCGGGACAGAAAAACACCGGGGAGCTGTTTTTT. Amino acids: CATSPGQKNTGELFF.

In DNA form, the CDR3 reads TGTGCCAGCAGTTCGACTAGCGGGGCTTCCTATGAGCAGTTCTTC. It is translated as CASSSTSGASYEQFF. The chain uses TRBV2 and TRBJ2-1, with 11 bases lining up with TRBD2. The CDR3 extends over 15 amino acids. With 5 bases clipped from V and 8 bases from J, the junction kept 8 bases outside the gene matches. Germline assignment: CDR1 SNHLY and CDR2 FYNNEI.

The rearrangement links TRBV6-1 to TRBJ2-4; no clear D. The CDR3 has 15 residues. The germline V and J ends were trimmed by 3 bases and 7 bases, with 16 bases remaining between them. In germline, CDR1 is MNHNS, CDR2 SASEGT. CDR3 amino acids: CASSDQVGSMNIQYF. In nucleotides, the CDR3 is TGTGCCAGCAGTGATCAGGTTGGAAGTATGAACATTCAGTACTTC.

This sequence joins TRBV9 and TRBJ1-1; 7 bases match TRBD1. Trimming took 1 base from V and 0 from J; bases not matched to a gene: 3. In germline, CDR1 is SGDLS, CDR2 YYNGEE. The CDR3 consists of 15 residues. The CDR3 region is CASSVLTGLNTEAFF. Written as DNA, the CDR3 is TGTGCCAGCAGCGTACTGACAGGGTTGAACACTGAAGCTTTCTTT.

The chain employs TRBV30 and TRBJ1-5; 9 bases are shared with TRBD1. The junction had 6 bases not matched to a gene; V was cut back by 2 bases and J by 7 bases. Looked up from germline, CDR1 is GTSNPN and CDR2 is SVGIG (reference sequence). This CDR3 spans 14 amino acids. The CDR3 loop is CAWSSQGAKQPQHF. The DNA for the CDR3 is TGTGCCTGGAGTTCACAGGGGGCTAAGCAGCCCCAGCATTTT.

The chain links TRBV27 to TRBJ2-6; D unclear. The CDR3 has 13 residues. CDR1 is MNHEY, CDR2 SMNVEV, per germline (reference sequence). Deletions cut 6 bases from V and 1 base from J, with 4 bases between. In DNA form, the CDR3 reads TGTGCCAGCAGGGAGTCTGGGGCCAACGTCCTGACTTTC. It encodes CASRESGANVLTF. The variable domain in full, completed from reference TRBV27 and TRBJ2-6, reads EAQVTQNPRYLITVTGKKLTVTCSQNMNHEYMSWYRQDPGLGLRQIYYSMNVEVTDKGDVPEGYKVSRKEKRNFPLILESPSPNQTSLYFCASRESGANVLTFGAGSRLTVL.

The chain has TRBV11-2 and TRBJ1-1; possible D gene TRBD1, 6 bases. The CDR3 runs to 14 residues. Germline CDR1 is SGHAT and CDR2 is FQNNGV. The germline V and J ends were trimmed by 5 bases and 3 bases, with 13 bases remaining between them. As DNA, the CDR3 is TGTGCCAGCAGCCACAGGGACGAATACACTGAAGCTTTCTTT. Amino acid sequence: CASSHRDEYTEAFF.

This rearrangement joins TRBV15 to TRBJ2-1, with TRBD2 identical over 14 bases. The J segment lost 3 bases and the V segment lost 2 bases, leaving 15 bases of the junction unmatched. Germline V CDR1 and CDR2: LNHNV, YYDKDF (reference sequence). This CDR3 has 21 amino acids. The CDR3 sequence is CATSRYGTSGSRRGIYNEQFF. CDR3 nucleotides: TGTGCCACCAGCAGATATGGGACTAGCGGGAGCAGAAGGGGGATCTACAATGAGCAGTTCTTC.

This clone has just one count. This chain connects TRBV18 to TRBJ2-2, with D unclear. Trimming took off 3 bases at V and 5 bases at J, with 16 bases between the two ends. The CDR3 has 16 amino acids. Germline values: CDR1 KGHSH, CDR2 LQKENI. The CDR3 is CASSPSTALTTGELFF. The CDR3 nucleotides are TGTGCCAGCTCACCTAGCACTGCATTGACGACCGGGGAGCTGTTTTTT. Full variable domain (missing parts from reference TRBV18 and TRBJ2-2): NAGVMQNPRHLVRRRGQEARLRCSPMKGHSHVYWYRQLPEEGLKFMVYLQKENIIDESGMPKERFSAEFPKEGPSILRIQQVVRGDSAAYFCASSPSTALTTGELFFGEGSRLTVL.

CDR3 bases: TGTGCCAGCAGCTTTAGACTACTTCTCCAAGAGACCCAGTACTTC. Translating gives CASSFRLLLQETQYF. This sequence joins TRBV5-6 and TRBJ2-5, with a tentative D call TRBD2 (5 bases). This CDR3 comprises 15 residues. Germline CDR1 SGHDT, CDR2 YYEEEE. Trimming pared 2 bases from V and 1 base from J, leaving 12 bases between.